This record looks at one TCR beta chain sequence and its context. This receptor's antigen is unknown. An end of the junction differs from the germline gene, which may be a read error. CDR1 and CDR2 (LNHDA, SQIVND) derive from the germline V gene (reference sequence). The CDR3 goes from the cysteine to the phenylalanine over 12 residues. CDR3 DNA only is kept here, 36 bases in frame from base 1. Genomic DNA was isolated using the Qiagen DNeasy kit from unsorted PBMCs as well as from negatively selected CD4+ and CD8+ fractions. Using primers that anneal to V and J segments, immunoSEQ multiplex PCR amplified the TCR beta CDR3 regions. A synthetic immune receptor repertoire was used to minimize amplification bias, and remaining bias was computationally removed after sequencing. Per the original workflow: Custom Python scripts were used to quantify repertoire diversity as the Shannon entropy index. Unsorted, CD4+ and CD8+ repertoires were analyzed separately, except in combined analyses where CD4+ and CD8+ sequences were merged in silico. Clonal expansion was defined as a frequency increase of at least 2-fold after treatment compared with C1D1, and clones undetected at baseline were assigned a pseudocount of 0.5. Singleton clones were defined as clones with 0 or 1 copy at C1D1, and non-singleton clones were defined as clones with 2 or more copies. Clones expanded in unsorted samples were assigned a CD4+, CD8+ or unknown annotation through matching of protein sequences in sorted samples from the same patient. Wilcoxon tests were applied to paired samples to test diversity changes from C1D1 to C4D1. The source is immuneACCESS, and TCRdb retained only in-frame sequences with V and J called. Part of the clones is not carried over; for the studies checked, unresolved V genes explain less than half of this, and the remainder is unexplained. D and trimming were read from the DNA, whereas the V and J calls and clone size are those reported in that table. The sample has about 6,400 clones on record, about 89% of them singletons. About 1.5% of the sample belongs to the ten largest clones.

The sample belongs to a study of PD-1 blockade in classical Hodgkin lymphoma (dated by TCRdb to the early 2020s). Study-wide context: Nivolumab dosing was 3 mg/kg intravenously every 2 weeks, continuing until either disease progression or unacceptable toxicity. A peripheral blood immune signature of response to PD-1 blockade in classical Hodgkin lymphoma was defined using TCR beta sequencing and CyTOF.

The time point label, as the study defines it: cycle 4 day 1 (C4D1), after less than seven weeks of nivolumab. Every trial patient had relapsed following autologous stem cell transplantation, and prior brentuximab vedotin exposure was what differed among cohorts A, B and C. CD4+ T cells were purified from thawed PBMCs by magnetic negative selection with a Miltenyi CD4+ T cell isolation kit. The trial cohort was composed of over 50 patients with relapsed/refractory classical Hodgkin lymphoma, for whom complete response, partial response or progressive disease was recorded as best overall response. Single-agent nivolumab was administered to trial patients in the multi-cohort phase II CheckMate 205 trial. An independent review committee assessed best overall response by applying the 2007 International Working Group response criteria. Trial PBMCs were collected just before the start of nivolumab (C1D1) and during therapy at cycle 2 day 1 and cycle 4 day 1. Peripheral blood was collected in 8 mL Vacutainer Cell Preparation Tubes, from which PBMCs were isolated by centrifugation and then cryopreserved. Purified CD4+ and CD8+ fractions were prepared only for cases with an additional available PBMC sample. Magnetically labelled cells were depleted on LS columns in a quadroMACS separator, and the flow-through was collected as the purified fraction.

The paper's findings and limits, for the study overall: Trial patients with a complete response had baseline diversity similar to that of newly diagnosed patients, while partial responders and progressors had significantly lower diversity. A significant rise by C4D1 was seen in CD4+ but not CD8+ TCR diversity (p=0.0027 vs p=0.16), with the rise being most apparent in complete responders (p=0.02). Lower diversity was seen in patients whose nivolumab began less than 1 year after ASCT, and these patients were left out of later analyses so that immune reconstitution would not confound the results. The study was limited to a single clinical trial cohort, and causes of repertoire differences, possibly disease activity or prior therapy, remained undefined. Newly diagnosed patients were reported to have lower baseline TCR diversity than healthy donors, and relapsed/refractory patients were reported to have lower baseline TCR diversity still.

The rearrangement combines TRBV19 with TRBJ2-7; TRBD2 is perhaps the D gene, given 6 matching bases. The source was CD4+ T cells from blood, collected before the fourth cycle of nivolumab. This clonotype was obtained from a human donor with classical Hodgkin lymphoma. The CDR3 is CASSLPAGKRNF. The nucleotides are TGTGCCAGTAGTCTTCCGGCGGGGAAGCGGAACTTC. Where the CDR3 stops, the reference TRBV19 and TRBJ2-7 genes take over; the full variable domain is DGGITQSPKYLFRKEGQNVTLSCEQNLNHDAMYWYRQDPGQGLRLIYYSQIVNDFQKGDIAEGYSVSREKKESFPLTVTSAQKNPTAFYLCASSLPAGKRNFGPGTRLTVT.